A single sample is the source of the 22 T cell receptor beta chains below, sequenced in a study of cytomegalovirus exposure and HLA in healthy donors (TCRdb year 2017). The method was the immunoSEQ multiplex PCR assay. The multiplex PCR relied on a mix of 60 forward primers for TCR Vbeta segments and 13 reverse primers for TCR Jbeta segments. TCRdb obtained this table from immuneACCESS and retained in-frame rearrangements with V and J assigned. These tables miss some clones; where compared with another copy, unresolved V genes account for less than half of the shortfall, and the remainder is unexplained. Across this sample there are fewer than 90,000 clones, with about four fifths seen only once. The top ten clones comprise under 15% of the sample. The specimen was PBMCs. These receptors came from a middle-aged woman in good health and CMV-seropositive.

This clone has more than one count but fewer than ten. The V and J genes are TRBV5-5 and TRBJ1-2; D gene ambiguous. V was shortened by 4 bases and J by 0 bases, with 7 bases between the two germline ends. There are 13 residues in the CDR3. The germline V gene encodes CDR1 SGHKS and CDR2 YYEKEE (reference sequence). The CDR3: CASSIQANYGYTF. CDR3 bases: TGTGCCAGCAGCATTCAGGCTAACTATGGCTACACCTTC.

The V gene is TRBV4-1, the J gene TRBJ1-5; D remains unclear. The V end lost 2 bases, the J end lost 0 bases, and 20 bases lay between the germline ends. The CDR3 length is 19 residues. Germline V lookup: CDR1 MGHRA, CDR2 YSYEKL. The CDR3 nucleotides read TGCGCCAGCAGCCAACCCAAAAGAGGGCTAAGCGATAGCAATCAGCCCCAGCATTTT. It codes for CASSQPKRGLSDSNQPQHF.

The chain carries TRBV5-6 and TRBJ1-2; no clear D. Looked up from germline, CDR1 is SGHDT and CDR2 is YYEEEE. Between the trimmed V and J ends, which lost 4 bases and 0 bases, there was a span of 16 bases. The CDR3 runs to 16 residues. CDR3 sequence (DNA): TGTGCCAGCAGCCCCAGAGGAGGCACCTCTAACTATGGCTACACCTTC. The encoded protein is CASSPRGGTSNYGYTF.

V usage is TRBV18 and J usage is TRBJ2-2, with TRBD1 identical over 7 bases. The V and J ends lost 6 bases and 1 base, in that order; junction bases with no gene match: 5. CDR3 length: 15 amino acids. Germline CDR1 reads KGHSH; CDR2 reads LQKENI. CDR3 sequence (DNA): TGTGCCAGCTCTCAGGACAGGATGAACACCGGGGAGCTGTTTTTT. This sequence encodes CASSQDRMNTGELFF.

The chain has TRBV19 and TRBJ2-2, with D uncertain. The CDR3 is 15 residues long. Germline values: CDR1 LNHDA, CDR2 SQIVND (reference sequence). CDR3 region: CATAQAVSLTGELFF. CDR3 in DNA: TGTGCTACGGCCCAGGCCGTGTCCCTCACCGGGGAGCTGTTTTTT.

The J gene is TRBJ1-1, the V gene TRBV10-1; 7 bases are a match to TRBD1. The length of the CDR3 is 15 residues. The V gene's germline CDR1 is WNHNN and CDR2 SYGVQD (reference sequence). Germline trimming cut 0 bases from V and 3 bases from J; bases unmatched to any gene: 4. The CDR3 reads CASSESDRLDTEAFF. The CDR3 DNA reads TGCGCCAGCAGTGAGTCGGACAGGTTGGACACTGAAGCTTTCTTT.

The chain uses TRBV19 and TRBJ1-1; D perhaps matches TRBD1 (6 bases). The V end lost 8 bases, the J end lost 4 bases, and 11 bases lay between the germline ends. The V gene's germline CDR1 is LNHDA and CDR2 SQIVND (reference sequence). The CDR3 is 12 residues long. The CDR3 loop is CASSGAGTEAFF. CDR3 sequence (DNA): TGTGCCAGTTCAGGGGCGGGCACTGAAGCTTTCTTT.

V and J are TRBV30 and TRBJ1-1; 8 bases fit TRBD1. V lost 8 bases to trimming and J lost 1 base; unmatched junction nucleotides: 3. Germline CDR1 is GTSNPN and CDR2 is SVGIG (reference sequence). The CDR3 spans 12 residues. CDR3 protein: CAQGAENTEAFF. DNA for the CDR3: TGTGCCCAGGGGGCGGAGAACACTGAAGCTTTCTTT.

The J gene is TRBJ1-2, the V gene TRBV11-2; D is undetermined. From germline, CDR1 is SGHAT and CDR2 FQNNGV. Trimming shortened V by 1 base and J by 4 bases, and 10 bases separated the two germline ends. The CDR3 is 14 residues long. The CDR3 nucleotides read TGTGCCAGCAGCTTAGGGCCGCAGATCTATGGCTACACCTTC. Translated, it gives CASSLGPQIYGYTF.

This chain uses TRBV5-6 with TRBJ1-5; D gene unclear. The V end was cut by 0 bases, the J end by 1 base, with 11 bases between. The germline gives CDR1 SGHDT, CDR2 YYEEEE. The CDR3 length is 16 residues. CDR3 region: CASSLGASTSNQPQHF. The CDR3 DNA is TGTGCCAGCAGCTTGGGGGCTTCCACCAGCAATCAGCCCCAGCATTTT.

The chain links TRBV14 to TRBJ2-7; 7 positions match TRBD2. Germline V gives CDR1 SGHDN, CDR2 FVKESK. The CDR3 loop spans 15 amino acids. The J segment lost 2 bases and the V segment lost 6 bases, leaving 10 bases of the junction unmatched. The CDR3 here is CASSPPPGLPYEQYF. DNA for the CDR3: TGTGCCAGCAGTCCACCCCCGGGACTACCCTACGAGCAGTACTTC.

This chain connects TRBV5-4 to TRBJ2-1, with 9 bases matching TRBD1. V gave up 3 bases and J gave up 8 bases; unmatched junction bases: 6. Germline CDR1 reads SGHNT; CDR2 reads YYREEE (reference sequence). The CDR3 has 14 residues. The CDR3 protein is CASSSGTGRDEQFF. The CDR3 DNA is TGTGCCAGCAGCTCTGGGACAGGGCGAGATGAGCAGTTCTTC.

V and J are TRBV5-1 and TRBJ2-5; 7 nucleotides agree with TRBD2. The V gene end was trimmed by 7 bases and the J gene end by 4 bases; junction bases not matched to a gene: 10. This CDR3 has 14 amino acids. Per germline, CDR1 SGHRS and CDR2 YFSETQ. The CDR3 sequence: CASRGEGIRETQYF. The CDR3 DNA reads as TGCGCCAGCCGCGGGGAGGGGATTCGAGAGACCCAGTACTTC.

The chain has TRBV6-4 and TRBJ1-6; 7 bases fit TRBD1. The V gene's germline CDR1 is MRHNA and CDR2 SNTAGT. The CDR3 totals 13 residues. The J segment lost 11 bases and the V segment lost 3 bases, leaving 4 bases of the junction unmatched. The CDR3 loop is CASSEDRETPLHF. CDR3 nucleotide sequence: TGTGCCAGCAGTGAAGACAGGGAGACACCCCTCCACTTT.

The CDR3 sequence is CASSEDSRTQYF. DNA of the CDR3: TGCGCCAGCAGCGAGGACAGTAGAACCCAGTACTTC. The chain links TRBV5-1 to TRBJ2-5; a weak D match, TRBD1 (6 bases). CDR1 and CDR2 from the germline V gene are SGHRS and YFSETQ. The CDR3 spans 12 residues. The V end was cut by 4 bases, the J end by 8 bases, with 12 bases between. The variable domain in full, with the rest retrieved from reference TRBV5-1 and TRBJ2-5, is KAGVTQTPRYLIKTRGQQVTLSCSPISGHRSVSWYQQTPGQGLQFLFEYFSETQRNKGNFPGRFSGRQFSNSRSEMNVSTLELGDSALYLCASSEDSRTQYFGPGTRLLVL.

The J gene is TRBJ1-6, the V gene TRBV19; 9 bases are shared with TRBD1. Germline V lookup: CDR1 LNHDA, CDR2 SQIVND (reference sequence). This CDR3 spans 17 amino acids. With V trimmed by 6 bases and J by 0 bases, 6 bases remained unmatched. CDR3 amino acids: CASRSGQGSSYNSPLHF. CDR3 DNA sequence: TGTGCCAGTAGGTCGGGACAGGGATCCTCCTATAATTCACCCCTCCACTTT.

This rearrangement joins TRBV5-8 to TRBJ2-1; the D gene is possibly TRBD2 (6 bases). Looked up from germline, CDR1 is SGHTS and CDR2 is YDEGEE. V was clipped by 0 bases and J by 0 bases, with 13 bases between them. This CDR3 contains 17 residues. The CDR3 sequence is CASSLAPSANSYNEQFF. As DNA, the CDR3 is TGTGCCAGCAGCTTGGCCCCTAGCGCTAACTCCTACAATGAGCAGTTCTTC.

This clone occurred once. As DNA, the CDR3 is TGCGCCAGCAGCCAAGATCTTCGGCTGGCAGGGAGGATGCATGAGCAGTTCTTC. Its protein is CASSQDLRLAGRMHEQFF. The V and J genes are TRBV4-3 and TRBJ2-1; D might be TRBD2 (6 bases). The CDR3 covers 18 residues. In germline, CDR1 is LGHNA, CDR2 YSLEER. The V end lost 0 bases, the J end lost 8 bases, and 23 bases lay between the germline ends.

Only one count was recorded for this clone. The rearrangement joins TRBV30 to TRBJ2-5, with 8 nucleotides matching TRBD2. V shed 3 bases, J shed 5 bases, and the junction held 14 bases outside the gene matches. CDR1 GTSNPN and CDR2 SVGIG come from the germline V gene (reference sequence). The CDR3 has 16 amino acids. CDR3 DNA: TGTGCCTGGAGCACGGGAGGGGGTTTAGGGTCGGAGACCCAGTACTTC. Protein product: CAWSTGGGLGSETQYF.

V and J are TRBV7-2 and TRBJ1-1, with D tentatively TRBD1 (5 bases). CDR1 and CDR2 (germline): SGHTA, FQGNSA. The CDR3 is 14 residues long. V lost 1 base to trimming and J lost 5 bases, with 11 bases between them. CDR3 coding DNA: TGTGCCAGCAGCTTAGGAAGGAGGGGAACTGAAGCTTTCTTT. Protein sequence: CASSLGRRGTEAFF.

This rearrangement joins TRBV21-1 to TRBJ1-5; TRBD1, the table's D call, lacks a check against the DNA. TRBV21-1 is a pseudogene. CDR3 length equals 13 residues. CDR3 bases: TGTGCCAGCAGCCCCAGACACGTTCAGCCCCAGCATTTT. Translated, it gives CASSPRHVQPQHF.

The V gene is TRBV2, the J gene TRBJ2-7; TRBD2 aligns across 10 bases. The germline gives CDR1 SNHLY, CDR2 FYNNEI. The CDR3 contains 14 residues. V lost 9 bases to trimming and J lost 2 bases; unmatched junction nucleotides: 7. CDR3 DNA: TGTGCCAGGAGTACCGGGACTAGCGCCTACGAGCAGTACTTC. Translated, it gives CARSTGTSAYEQYF.